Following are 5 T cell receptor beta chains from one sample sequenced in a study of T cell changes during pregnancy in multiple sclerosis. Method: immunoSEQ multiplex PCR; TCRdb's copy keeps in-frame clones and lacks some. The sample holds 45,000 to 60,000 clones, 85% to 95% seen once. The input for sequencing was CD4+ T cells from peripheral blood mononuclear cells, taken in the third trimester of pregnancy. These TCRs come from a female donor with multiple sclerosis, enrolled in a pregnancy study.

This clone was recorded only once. The CDR3 sequence is CASSFLSSGSSPEQFF. CDR3 coding DNA: TGCGCCAGCAGCTTTTTGTCTAGCGGGAGCTCCCCTGAGCAGTTCTTC. V is TRBV5-1 and J is TRBJ2-1; 10 bases line up with TRBD2. Germline V gene sequence: CDR1 SGHRS, CDR2 YFSETQ. This CDR3 is built from 16 residues. J gave up 9 bases and V 2 bases, and 11 bases lay outside the gene matches.

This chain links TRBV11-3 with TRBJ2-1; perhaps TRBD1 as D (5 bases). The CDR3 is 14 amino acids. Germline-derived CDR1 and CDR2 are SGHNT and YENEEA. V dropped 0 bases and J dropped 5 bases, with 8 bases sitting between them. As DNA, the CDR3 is TGTGCCAGCAGCTTAGATGGGGCCAACAATGAGCAGTTCTTC. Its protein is CASSLDGANNEQFF. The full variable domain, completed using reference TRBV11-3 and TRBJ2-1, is EAGVVQSPRYKIIEKKQPVAFWCNPISGHNTLYWYLQNLGQGPELLIRYENEEAVDDSQLPKDRFSAERLKGVDSTLKIQPAELGDSAVYLCASSLDGANNEQFFGPGTRLTVL.

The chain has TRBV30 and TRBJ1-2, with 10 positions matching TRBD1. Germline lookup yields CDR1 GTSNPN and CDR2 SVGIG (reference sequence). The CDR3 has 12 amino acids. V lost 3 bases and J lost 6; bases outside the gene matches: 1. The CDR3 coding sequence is TGTGCCTGGAGGACAGGGGGCGATGGCTACACCTTC. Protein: CAWRTGGDGYTF.

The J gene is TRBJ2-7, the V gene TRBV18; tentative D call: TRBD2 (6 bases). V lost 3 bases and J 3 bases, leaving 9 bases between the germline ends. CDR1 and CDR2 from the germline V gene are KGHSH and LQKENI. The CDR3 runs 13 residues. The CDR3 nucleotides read TGTGCCAGCTCACCGACTAGTATCTACGAGCAGTACTTC. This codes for CASSPTSIYEQYF.

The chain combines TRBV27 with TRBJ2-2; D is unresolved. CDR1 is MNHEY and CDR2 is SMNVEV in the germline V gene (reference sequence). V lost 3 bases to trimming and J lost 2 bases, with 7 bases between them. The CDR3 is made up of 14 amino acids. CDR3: CASSLILNTGELFF. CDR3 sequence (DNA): TGTGCCAGCAGTTTGATACTTAACACCGGGGAGCTGTTTTTT.